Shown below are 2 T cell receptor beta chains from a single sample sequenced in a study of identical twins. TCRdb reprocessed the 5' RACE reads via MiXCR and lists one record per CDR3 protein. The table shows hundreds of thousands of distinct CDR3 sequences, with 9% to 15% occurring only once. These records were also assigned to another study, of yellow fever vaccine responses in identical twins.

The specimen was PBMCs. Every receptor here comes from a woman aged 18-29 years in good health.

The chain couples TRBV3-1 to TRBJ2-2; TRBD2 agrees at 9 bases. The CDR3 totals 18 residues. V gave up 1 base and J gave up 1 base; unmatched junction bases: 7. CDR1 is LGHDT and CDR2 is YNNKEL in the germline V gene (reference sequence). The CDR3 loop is CASSQGGRLAENTGELFF. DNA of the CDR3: TGTGCCAGCAGCCAAGGGGGAAGACTAGCGGAGAACACCGGGGAGCTGTTTTTT.

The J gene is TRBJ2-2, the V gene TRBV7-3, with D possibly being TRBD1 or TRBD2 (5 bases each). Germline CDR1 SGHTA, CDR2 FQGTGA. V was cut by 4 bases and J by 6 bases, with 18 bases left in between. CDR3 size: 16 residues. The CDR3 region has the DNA TGTGCCAGCAGCTCCTCCGGGACCACAATCTCCGGGGAGCTGTTTTTT. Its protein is CASSSSGTTISGELFF.